This TCR beta chain was sequenced during a study of T cell changes during pregnancy in multiple sclerosis. Produced via immunoSEQ multiplex PCR; TCRdb's table is partial and in-frame only. The sample shows approximately 100,000 clones, 90% to 95% of them seen only once. The trim removed 6 bases at V and 8 bases at J, leaving 5 bases unmatched. This CDR3 comprises 15 residues. Germline V gives CDR1 MNHNY, CDR2 SVGAGI (reference sequence). The chain uses TRBV6-6 and TRBJ2-1; TRBD2 agrees at 15 bases. Here the sequenced sample was peripheral blood, taken after pregnancy. This receptor was obtained from a female donor with multiple sclerosis, enrolled in a pregnancy study. CDR3: CASRGLAGGLDEQFF. The DNA of the CDR3 is TGTGCCAGCAGAGGACTAGCGGGGGGGCTCGATGAGCAGTTCTTC.